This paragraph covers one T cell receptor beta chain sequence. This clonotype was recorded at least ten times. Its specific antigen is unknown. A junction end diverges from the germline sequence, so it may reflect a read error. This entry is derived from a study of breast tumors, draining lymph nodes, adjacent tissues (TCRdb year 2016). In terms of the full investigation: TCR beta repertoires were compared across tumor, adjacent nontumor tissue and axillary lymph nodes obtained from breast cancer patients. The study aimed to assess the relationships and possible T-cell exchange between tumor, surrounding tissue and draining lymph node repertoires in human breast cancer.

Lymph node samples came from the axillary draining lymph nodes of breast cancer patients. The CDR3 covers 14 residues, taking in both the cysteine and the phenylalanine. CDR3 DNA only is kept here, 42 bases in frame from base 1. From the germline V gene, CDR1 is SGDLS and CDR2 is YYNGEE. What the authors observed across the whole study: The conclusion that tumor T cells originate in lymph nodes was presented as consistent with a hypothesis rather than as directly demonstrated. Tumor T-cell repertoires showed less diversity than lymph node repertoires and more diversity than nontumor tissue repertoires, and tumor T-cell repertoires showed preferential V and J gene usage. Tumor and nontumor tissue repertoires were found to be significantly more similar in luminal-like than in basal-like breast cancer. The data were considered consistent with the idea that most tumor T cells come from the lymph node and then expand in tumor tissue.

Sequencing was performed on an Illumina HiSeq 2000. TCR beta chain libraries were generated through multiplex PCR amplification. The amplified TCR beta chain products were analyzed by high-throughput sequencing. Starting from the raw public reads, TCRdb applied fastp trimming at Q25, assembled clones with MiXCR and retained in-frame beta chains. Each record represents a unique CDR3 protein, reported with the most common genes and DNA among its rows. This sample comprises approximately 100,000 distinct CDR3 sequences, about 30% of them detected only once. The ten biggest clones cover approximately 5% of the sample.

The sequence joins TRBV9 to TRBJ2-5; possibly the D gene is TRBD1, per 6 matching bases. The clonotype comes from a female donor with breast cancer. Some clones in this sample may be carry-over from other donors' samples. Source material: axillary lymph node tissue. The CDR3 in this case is CASSVQGTQETQSF. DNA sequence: TGTGCCAGCAGCGTACAGGGGACGCAAGAGACCCAGTCCTTC.